This T cell receptor (beta chain) comes out of a study of OX40 agonist ivuxolimab in advanced cancers. Profiling relied on immunoSEQ multiplex PCR, and the TCRdb table lists in-frame clones only, not all of them. Of some 54,000 clones in the sample, about nine tenths are singletons; the top ten hold 6.5% to 8%. This CDR3 has 15 residues. Deletions cut 6 bases from V and 1 base from J, with 13 bases between. The germline V gene encodes CDR1 MNHEY and CDR2 SMNVEV (reference sequence). Drawing of blood for sampling happened at baseline, at cycle 4 day 1, and at cycle 7 day 1. Specimen: CD4+ or CD8+ T cells sorted from blood, collected in a trial of the OX40 agonist ivuxolimab. The receptor comes from an adult with an advanced solid tumor such as melanoma, head and neck, liver or kidney cancer. The chain links TRBV27 to TRBJ2-1; a weak D match, TRBD2 (6 bases). The CDR3 loop is CASSQNGGSYNEQFF. CDR3 nucleotides: TGTGCCAGCAGCCAAAATGGAGGGTCCTACAATGAGCAGTTCTTC.